This T cell receptor beta chain was obtained from a study of blood T cell repertoires in COVID-19. Study overall: COVID-19 samples collected from the United States, Italy and Spain covered acute and convalescent phases. Sample material is recorded as cDNA or gDNA derived from T cells, B-cell-depleted T cells, or PBMCs.

TCRdb's table, derived via immunoSEQ multiplex PCR, lists solely in-frame clones and lacks some. The repertoire holds a few hundred thousand clones, approximately 90% seen once, with 1% to 1.5% in the top ten. Participant ages covered roughly 18 to 89 years across 25 or so US areas. This CDR3 has 16 amino acids. V was clipped by 6 bases and J by 0 bases; unmatched bases: 7. Per the germline V gene, CDR1 is MDHEN and CDR2 is SYDVKM. This clone was seen a few times. The receptor was derived from a woman between 40 and 50 years old with acute COVID-19. The sample consisted of PBMCs or T cells enriched from blood (not recorded which). The V and J genes are TRBV28 and TRBJ1-1; 10 bases map to TRBD1. CDR3 nucleotide sequence: TGTGCCAGCAGCTTCCGGGGACAGGGGATGAACACTGAAGCTTTCTTT. Translating gives CASSFRGQGMNTEAFF. Full variable domain (remainder filled in from reference TRBV28 and TRBJ1-1): DVKVTQSSRYLVKRTGEKVFLECVQDMDHENMFWYRQDPGLGLRLIYFSYDVKMKEKGDIPEGYSVSREKKERFSLILESASTNQTSMYLCASSFRGQGMNTEAFFGQGTRLTVV.